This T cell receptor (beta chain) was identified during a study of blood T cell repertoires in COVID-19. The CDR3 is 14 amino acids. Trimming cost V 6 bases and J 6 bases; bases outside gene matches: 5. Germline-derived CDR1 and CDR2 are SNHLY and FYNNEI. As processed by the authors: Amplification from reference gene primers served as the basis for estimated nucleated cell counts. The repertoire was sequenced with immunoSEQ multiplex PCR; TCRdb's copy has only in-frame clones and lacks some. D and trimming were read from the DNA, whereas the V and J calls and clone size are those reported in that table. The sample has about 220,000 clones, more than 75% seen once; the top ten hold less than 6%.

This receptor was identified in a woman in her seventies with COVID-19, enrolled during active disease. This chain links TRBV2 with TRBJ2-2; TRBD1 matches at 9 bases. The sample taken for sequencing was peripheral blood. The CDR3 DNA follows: TGTGCCAGCAGGCCGGGACAGGGAGCCGGGGAGCTGTTTTTT. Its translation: CASRPGQGAGELFF.